These 32 T cell receptor beta chains were all obtained from the same sample, sequenced in a study of blood T cell repertoires in COVID-19. The method was immunoSEQ multiplex PCR; TCRdb's version includes in-frame clones alone and lacks a portion of them. The sample yields roughly 58,000 clones, around two thirds seen once. Sequenced: PBMCs or T cells enriched from blood (not recorded which). Receptors were obtained from a woman in her fifties or sixties who had been exposed to COVID-19.

This clone has just a few counts. This chain links TRBV7-9 with TRBJ1-1; D not certain. The V and J ends lost 5 bases and 0 bases respectively, with 13 bases between them. The CDR3 loop spans 15 amino acids. CDR1 and CDR2 (germline): SEHNR, FQNEAQ (reference sequence). The CDR3 sequence is CASSGGGLVNTEAFF. CDR3 sequence (DNA): TGTGCCAGCAGCGGCGGCGGACTTGTGAACACTGAAGCTTTCTTT.

The rearrangement uses TRBV18 and TRBJ1-1, with 7 bases lining up with TRBD1. Per germline, CDR1 KGHSH and CDR2 LQKENI. This CDR3 is built from 16 residues. Trimming took 2 bases from V and 1 from J; bases not matched to a gene: 7. The CDR3 protein is CASSPIDRAQNTEAFF. The CDR3 DNA follows: TGTGCCAGCTCACCAATTGACAGGGCGCAGAACACTGAAGCTTTCTTT.

The rearrangement joins TRBV11-2 to TRBJ1-6; tentative D call: TRBD1 (5 bases). Germline loops: CDR1 SGHAT, CDR2 FQNNGV. CDR3 size: 16 residues. The V gene lost 2 bases and the J gene lost 7 bases, with 15 bases spanning the gap. CDR3 region: CASSLFSGQGNSPLHF. The CDR3 DNA is TGTGCCAGCAGCTTATTTTCCGGCCAGGGAAATTCACCCCTCCACTTT.

The rearrangement uses TRBV28 and TRBJ1-2; the D gene is possibly TRBD1 (5 bases). V lost 2 bases to trimming and J lost 4 bases, with 11 bases between them. The CDR3 sequence is 14 residues long. The V gene's germline CDR1 is MDHEN and CDR2 SYDVKM. The CDR3 region is CASSLIAQGYGYTF. CDR3 nucleotide sequence: TGTGCCAGCAGTTTAATCGCCCAGGGCTATGGCTACACCTTC.

The rearrangement uses TRBV28 and TRBJ1-6; 10 bases agree with TRBD1. CDR1 and CDR2 (germline): MDHEN, SYDVKM. The CDR3 spans 15 residues. V lost 6 bases and J lost 7; bases outside the gene matches: 6. The CDR3 is CASRSPGQGNSPLHF. The CDR3 DNA sequence: TGTGCCAGCAGGTCTCCGGGACAGGGGAATTCACCCCTCCACTTT.

V gene TRBV5-6 combines with J gene TRBJ1-2, with D tentatively TRBD1 (5 bases). CDR3 size: 15 residues. Trimming removed 6 bases at V and 2 bases at J, with 17 bases between. Germline-derived CDR1 and CDR2 are SGHDT and YYEEEE. In DNA, the CDR3 is TGTGCCAGCACAACGGGGGGTGTCAGCAACTATGGCTACACCTTC. This gives the protein CASTTGGVSNYGYTF.

The genes are TRBV6-5 and TRBJ2-1; tentatively, D is TRBD2 (6 bases). The CDR3 consists of 16 residues. Germline V gives CDR1 MNHEY, CDR2 SVGAGI. V was shortened by 0 bases and J by 0 bases, with 9 bases between the two germline ends. The CDR3 sequence: CASSYSDGGSYNEQFF. The CDR3 coding sequence is TGTGCCAGCAGTTACTCGGACGGGGGCTCCTACAATGAGCAGTTCTTC.

V gene TRBV27 combines with J gene TRBJ2-2; TRBD1 aligns across 8 bases. J was trimmed by 0 bases and V by 5 bases; bases with no gene match: 5. CDR3 length: 16 residues. CDR1 and CDR2 (germline): MNHEY, SMNVEV (reference sequence). The CDR3 region has the DNA TGTGCCAGCAGTCCTAAACAGGGGGCGAACACCGGGGAGCTGTTTTTT. Protein product: CASSPKQGANTGELFF.

This clone appeared a few times. The chain employs TRBV3-1 (or the pseudogene TRBV3-2) and TRBJ1-6; 7 bases are a match to TRBD1. J gave up 6 bases and V 3 bases, and 2 bases lay outside the gene matches. CDR1 and CDR2 (germline): LGHDT, YNNKEL (reference sequence). The CDR3 covers 14 residues. CDR3 loop: CASSHRDSNSPLHF. CDR3 nucleotide sequence: TGTGCCAGCAGCCACCGGGACAGTAATTCACCCCTCCACTTT.

This rearrangement joins TRBV28 to TRBJ2-7; TRBD2 aligns across 8 bases. The CDR3 loop spans 14 amino acids. The germline gives CDR1 MDHEN, CDR2 SYDVKM. V was clipped by 7 bases and J by 4 bases; unmatched bases: 9. CDR3 nucleotide sequence: TGTGCCAGCAAGGATAGCGGGAAGCAGTACGAGCAGTACTTC. Protein sequence: CASKDSGKQYEQYF.

The chain carries TRBV7-9 and TRBJ2-7, with 9 bases aligning to TRBD1. The germline V gene has CDR1 SEHNR and CDR2 FQNEAQ (reference sequence). Trimming took 5 bases from V and 1 from J; bases not matched to a gene: 6. This CDR3 comprises 15 residues. CDR3: CASSRTGTGSYEQYF. The CDR3, as DNA: TGTGCCAGCAGCCGCACCGGGACAGGGTCCTACGAGCAGTACTTC.

This clone appeared a few times. The chain couples TRBV9 to TRBJ2-3; D possibly corresponds to TRBD1 (5 bases). The V and J ends lost 1 base and 4 bases respectively, with 7 bases between them. There are 13 residues in the CDR3. Germline V lookup: CDR1 SGDLS, CDR2 YYNGEE. CDR3 region: CASSVIGADTQYF. CDR3 bases: TGTGCCAGCAGCGTAATAGGGGCAGATACGCAGTATTTT.

V gene TRBV7-2 combines with J gene TRBJ2-7; tentatively, D is TRBD1 (5 bases). Germline CDR1 is SGHTA and CDR2 is FQGNSA. Trimming left V 3 bases short and J 7 bases short, with 16 bases between. The CDR3 is made up of 14 amino acids. The CDR3 nucleotides are TGTGCCAGCAGCTTCTCTCAGGGCTTCGGTGAGCAGTACTTC. This gives the protein CASSFSQGFGEQYF.

J is TRBJ1-2 and V is TRBV30; a weak D match, TRBD1 (5 bases). The CDR3 is 14 amino acids. Germline V gene lookup returns CDR1 GTSNPN and CDR2 SVGIG (reference sequence). Trimming removed 0 bases from V and 8 bases from J, with 16 bases in between. CDR3 amino acids: CAWSVLSGVKGYTF. In DNA, the CDR3 is TGTGCCTGGAGTGTACTCTCGGGGGTAAAAGGCTACACCTTC.

This clone was seen once. The J gene is TRBJ2-7, the V gene TRBV5-6, with a possible D match to TRBD2 (5 bases). V was clipped by 0 bases and J by 2 bases, with 9 bases between them. The CDR3 runs 14 residues. The germline gives CDR1 SGHDT, CDR2 YYEEEE. CDR3 DNA sequence: TGTGCCAGCAGCTTGGCCAACGGGGCCTACGAGCAGTACTTC. Translation gives CASSLANGAYEQYF. The full variable domain, its missing parts supplied by reference TRBV5-6 and TRBJ2-7, is DAGVTQSPTHLIKTRGQQVTLRCSPKSGHDTVSWYQQALGQGPQFIFQYYEEEERQRGNFPDRFSGHQFPNYSSELNVNALLLGDSALYLCASSLANGAYEQYFGPGTRLTVT.

V and J are TRBV28 and TRBJ2-7, with 7 bases lining up with TRBD1. Germline loops: CDR1 MDHEN, CDR2 SYDVKM. CDR3 size: 17 residues. J lost 3 bases, V lost 5 bases, and 16 bases had no gene match. The CDR3 is CASSPLSGRRQGYEQYF. For the CDR3, the DNA is TGTGCCAGCAGTCCCCTCTCAGGACGGAGACAGGGCTACGAGCAGTACTTC.

The chain couples TRBV10-3 to TRBJ2-1; 9 nucleotides agree with TRBD2. This CDR3 spans 14 amino acids. CDR1 ENHRY and CDR2 SYGVKD come from the germline V gene. V was pared by 6 bases and J by 7 bases, with 7 bases of the junction left unmatched. CDR3 protein: CAIRRLAETNEQFF. DNA of the CDR3: TGTGCCATCAGGCGACTAGCGGAGACGAATGAGCAGTTCTTC.

The V gene is TRBV24-1, the J gene TRBJ1-4; D call uncertain. The CDR3 is 14 amino acids. Germline CDR1 and CDR2: KGHDR and SFDVKD. Trimming took 3 bases from V and 7 from J, leaving 11 bases between them. DNA of the CDR3: TGTGCCACCAGTGATGGCGGGGTAGGTGAAAAACTGTTTTTT. This codes for CATSDGGVGEKLFF.

The genes are TRBV5-1 and TRBJ1-2; D call uncertain. V lost 5 bases and J lost 4, with 21 bases in between. The CDR3 extends over 16 amino acids. Germline V gene data show CDR1 as SGHRS and CDR2 as YFSETQ. The CDR3 here is CASRLRAHRGGYGYTF. CDR3 coding DNA: TGCGCCAGCAGGTTGCGGGCCCACCGGGGTGGCTATGGCTACACCTTC. The variable domain in full, with the rest retrieved from reference TRBV5-1 and TRBJ1-2, is KAGVTQTPRYLIKTRGQQVTLSCSPISGHRSVSWYQQTPGQGLQFLFEYFSETQRNKGNFPGRFSGRQFSNSRSEMNVSTLELGDSALYLCASRLRAHRGGYGYTFGSGTRLTVV.

This chain joins TRBV28 and TRBJ1-6; 7 bases are a match to TRBD1. This CDR3 is built from 15 residues. Germline CDR1 reads MDHEN; CDR2 reads SYDVKM. Germline trimming cut 5 bases from V and 8 bases from J; bases unmatched to any gene: 9. The CDR3 here is CASSPPTGVDSPLHF. In DNA, the CDR3 is TGTGCCAGCAGTCCACCAACAGGGGTAGATTCACCCCTCCACTTT. Full variable domain (remainder filled in from reference TRBV28 and TRBJ1-6): DVKVTQSSRYLVKRTGEKVFLECVQDMDHENMFWYRQDPGLGLRLIYFSYDVKMKEKGDIPEGYSVSREKKERFSLILESASTNQTSMYLCASSPPTGVDSPLHFGNGTRLTVT.

This chain connects TRBV12-3 or TRBV12-4 to TRBJ2-7; D is perhaps TRBD2 (6 bases). The CDR3 consists of 11 residues. Trimming shortened V by 3 bases and J by 7 bases, and 7 bases separated the two germline ends. CDR3 in amino acids: CASSFRGEQYF. The CDR3, as DNA: TGTGCCAGCAGTTTTCGGGGGGAGCAGTACTTC.

The chain employs TRBV4-1 and TRBJ2-7, with TRBD2 identical over 8 bases. This CDR3 contains 17 residues. V trimming: 2 bases; J trimming: 2 bases; junction bases outside the gene matches: 11. Germline CDR1 and CDR2: MGHRA and YSYEKL. CDR3 nucleotides: TGCGCCAGCAGCCAAATTCGTCGGGGGGGGATGCCCTACGAGCAGTACTTC. It codes for CASSQIRRGGMPYEQYF.

The chain is built from TRBV30 and TRBJ2-3; D is perhaps TRBD2 (6 bases). Germline values: CDR1 GTSNPN, CDR2 SVGIG (reference sequence). The CDR3 length is 14 residues. The V end lost 1 base, the J end lost 3 bases, and 11 bases lay between the germline ends. The CDR3 DNA reads as TGTGCCTGGAGTGCCGGGACTTTAACAGATACGCAGTATTTT. This sequence encodes CAWSAGTLTDTQYF.

This chain connects TRBV28 to TRBJ2-2; D possibly corresponds to TRBD1 (5 bases). Trimming stripped 8 bases from V and 5 bases from J, with 15 bases between. This CDR3 region has 14 residues. Germline CDR1 and CDR2: MDHEN and SYDVKM. The CDR3 reads CASHLQGRTGELFF. CDR3 DNA: TGTGCCAGCCACCTTCAGGGAAGAACCGGGGAGCTGTTTTTT.

A few counts support this clone. The rearrangement uses TRBV28 and TRBJ2-1; no reliable D call. The V gene lost 8 bases and the J gene lost 7 bases, with 9 bases spanning the gap. This CDR3 spans 11 amino acids. Per the germline V gene, CDR1 is MDHEN and CDR2 is SYDVKM. The CDR3 DNA follows: TGTGCCAGCGGCCCCTGGAATGAGCAGTTCTTC. This sequence encodes CASGPWNEQFF.

Only a few counts were recorded for this clone. The chain couples TRBV19 to TRBJ2-5; TRBD1 matches at 7 bases. Germline loops: CDR1 LNHDA, CDR2 SQIVND (reference sequence). The CDR3 length is 13 residues. Trimming removed 4 bases from V and 5 bases from J; junction bases left unmatched: 4. The CDR3 bases are TGTGCCAGTAGTAATACAGGGGATGAGACCCAGTACTTC. It specifies CASSNTGDETQYF.

This clone was detected once. V gene TRBV29-1 combines with J gene TRBJ1-5; maybe TRBD1 (6 bases). V shed 1 base and J shed 2 bases, with 6 bases lying between them. The CDR3 is 13 amino acids. Germline V lookup: CDR1 SQVTM, CDR2 ANQGSEA. The CDR3 nucleotides are TGCAGCGTTGAAGCAGGGGGCAATCAGCCCCAGCATTTT. This translates into CSVEAGGNQPQHF.

The rearrangement uses TRBV28 and TRBJ1-1; D call uncertain. Germline CDR1 is MDHEN and CDR2 is SYDVKM. V gave up 6 bases and J gave up 0 bases, with 14 bases separating them. The CDR3 extends over 15 amino acids. CDR3 loop: CASRRVQLLNTEAFF. The CDR3 nucleotides are TGTGCCAGCAGACGCGTACAGCTCCTGAACACTGAAGCTTTCTTT.

The table lists this clone with many counts. This chain uses TRBV19 with TRBJ2-5; 8 bases line up with TRBD1. The CDR3 spans 14 residues. Trimming removed 5 bases from V and 5 bases from J; junction bases left unmatched: 7. In germline, CDR1 is LNHDA, CDR2 SQIVND (reference sequence). The CDR3 sequence is CASSPRDRLETQYF. In DNA form, the CDR3 reads TGTGCCAGTAGTCCACGGGACAGGCTTGAGACCCAGTACTTC.

The gene calls are TRBV10-3 and TRBJ1-2; D remains unclear. V lost 9 bases to trimming and J lost 0 bases, with 11 bases between them. Germline V gene data show CDR1 as ENHRY and CDR2 as SYGVKD. This CDR3 is built from 13 residues. Here the CDR3 reads CAMGRGANYGYTF. In DNA, the CDR3 is TGTGCCATGGGGAGAGGTGCTAACTATGGCTACACCTTC.

The chain is built from TRBV3-1 (or the pseudogene TRBV3-2) and TRBJ1-1, with TRBD1 matching 7 bases. The germline CDR1 and CDR2 sequences are LGHDT and YNNKEL (reference sequence). The trim removed 4 bases at V and 7 bases at J, leaving 3 bases unmatched. The CDR3 sequence is 12 residues long. CDR3 residues: CASSLRTGEAFF. CDR3 sequence (DNA): TGTGCCAGCAGCCTCCGGACAGGTGAAGCTTTCTTT.

The chain uses TRBV30 and TRBJ1-2; D remains ambiguous. This CDR3 has 12 amino acids. Germline values: CDR1 GTSNPN, CDR2 SVGIG (reference sequence). V was pared by 0 bases and J by 5 bases, with 7 bases between. CDR3 sequence reads: CAWSVLVYGYTF. The DNA for the CDR3 is TGTGCCTGGAGTGTCCTAGTGTATGGCTACACCTTC.